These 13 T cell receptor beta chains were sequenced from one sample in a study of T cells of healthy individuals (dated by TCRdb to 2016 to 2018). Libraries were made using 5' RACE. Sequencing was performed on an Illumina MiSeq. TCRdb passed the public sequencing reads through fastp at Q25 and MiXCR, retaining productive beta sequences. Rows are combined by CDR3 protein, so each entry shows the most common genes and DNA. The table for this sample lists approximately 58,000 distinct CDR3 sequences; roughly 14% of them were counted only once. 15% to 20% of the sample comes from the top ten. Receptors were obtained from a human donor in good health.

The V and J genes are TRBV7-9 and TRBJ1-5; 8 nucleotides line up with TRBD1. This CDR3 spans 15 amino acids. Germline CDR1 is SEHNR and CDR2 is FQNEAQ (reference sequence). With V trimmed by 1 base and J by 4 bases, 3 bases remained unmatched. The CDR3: CASSLEGTGNQPQHF. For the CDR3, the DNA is TGTGCCAGCAGCTTAGAGGGGACAGGTAATCAGCCCCAGCATTTT.

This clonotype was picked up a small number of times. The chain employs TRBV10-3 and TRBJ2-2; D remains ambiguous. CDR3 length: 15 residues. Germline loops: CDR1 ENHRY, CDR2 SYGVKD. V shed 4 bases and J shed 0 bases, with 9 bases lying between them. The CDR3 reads CAISAGPANTGELFF. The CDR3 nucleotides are TGTGCCATCAGTGCCGGACCGGCGAACACCGGGGAGCTGTTTTTT.

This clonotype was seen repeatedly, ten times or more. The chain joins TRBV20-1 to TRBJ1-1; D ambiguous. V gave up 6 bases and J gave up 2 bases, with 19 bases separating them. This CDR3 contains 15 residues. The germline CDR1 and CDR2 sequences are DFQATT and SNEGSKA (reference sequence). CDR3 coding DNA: TGCAGTGCGTCACGGACTCAAGGCCAAAACACTGAAGCTTTCTTT. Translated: CSASRTQGQNTEAFF.

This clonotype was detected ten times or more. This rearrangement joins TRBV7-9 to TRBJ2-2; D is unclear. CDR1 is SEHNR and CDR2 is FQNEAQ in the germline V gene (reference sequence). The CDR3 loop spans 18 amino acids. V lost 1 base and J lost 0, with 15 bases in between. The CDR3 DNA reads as TGTGCCAGCAGCTTAGTAGGTCCGCAGGCCGCGAACACCGGGGAGCTGTTTTTT. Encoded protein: CASSLVGPQAANTGELFF.

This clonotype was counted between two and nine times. CDR3 coding DNA: TGTGCCAGCAGTTTATTCGGAAAAGAGACCCAGTACTTC. This sequence encodes CASSLFGKETQYF. The genes are TRBV12-3 or TRBV12-4 and TRBJ2-5; no clear D gene. V dropped 2 bases and J dropped 3 bases, with 7 bases sitting between them. This CDR3 is 13 amino acids long.

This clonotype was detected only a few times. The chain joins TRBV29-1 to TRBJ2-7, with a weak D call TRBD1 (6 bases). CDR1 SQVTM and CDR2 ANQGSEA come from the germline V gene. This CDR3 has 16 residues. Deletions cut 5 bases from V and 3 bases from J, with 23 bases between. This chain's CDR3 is CSVWVDRTAESYEQYF. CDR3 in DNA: TGCAGCGTTTGGGTGGACCGGACAGCCGAGAGCTACGAGCAGTACTTC.

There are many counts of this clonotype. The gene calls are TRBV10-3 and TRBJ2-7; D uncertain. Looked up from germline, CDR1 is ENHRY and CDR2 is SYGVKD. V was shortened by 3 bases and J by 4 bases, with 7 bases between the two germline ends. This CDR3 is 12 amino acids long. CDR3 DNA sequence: TGTGCCATCAGTGACCGTGAATACGAGCAGTACTTC. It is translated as CAISDREYEQYF.

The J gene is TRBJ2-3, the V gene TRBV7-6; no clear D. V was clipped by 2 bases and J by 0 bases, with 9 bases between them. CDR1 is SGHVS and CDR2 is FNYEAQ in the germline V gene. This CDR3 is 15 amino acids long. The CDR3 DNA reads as TGTGCCAGCAGCTTACAGTCTTCTAGCACAGATACGCAGTATTTT. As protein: CASSLQSSSTDTQYF. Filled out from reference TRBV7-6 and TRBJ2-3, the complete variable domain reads GAGVSQSPRYKVTKRGQDVALRCDPISGHVSLYWYRQALGQGPEFLTYFNYEAQQDKSGLPNDRFSAERPEGSISTLTIQRTEQRDSAMYRCASSLQSSSTDTQYFGPGTRLTVL.

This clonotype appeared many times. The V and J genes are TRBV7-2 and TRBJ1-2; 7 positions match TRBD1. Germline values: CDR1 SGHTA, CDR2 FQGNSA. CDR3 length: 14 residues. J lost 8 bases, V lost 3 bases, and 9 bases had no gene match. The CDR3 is CASSFRAGGIGYTF. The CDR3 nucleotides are TGTGCCAGCAGCTTTAGAGCAGGGGGGATAGGCTACACCTTC.

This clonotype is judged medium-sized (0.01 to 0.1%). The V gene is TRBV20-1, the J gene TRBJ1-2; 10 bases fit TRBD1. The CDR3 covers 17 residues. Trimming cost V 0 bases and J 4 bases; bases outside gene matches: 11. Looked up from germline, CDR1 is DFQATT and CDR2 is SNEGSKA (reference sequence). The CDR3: CSARDPGDRGRVYGYTF. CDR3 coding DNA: TGCAGTGCTAGAGATCCAGGGGACAGGGGTCGAGTCTATGGCTACACCTTC.

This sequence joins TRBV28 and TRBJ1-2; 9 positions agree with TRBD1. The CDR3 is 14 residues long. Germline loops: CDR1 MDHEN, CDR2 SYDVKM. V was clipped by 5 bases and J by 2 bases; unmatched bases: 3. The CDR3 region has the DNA TGTGCCAGCAGTCTGACAGGGGGAAACTATGGCTACACCTTC. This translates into CASSLTGGNYGYTF.

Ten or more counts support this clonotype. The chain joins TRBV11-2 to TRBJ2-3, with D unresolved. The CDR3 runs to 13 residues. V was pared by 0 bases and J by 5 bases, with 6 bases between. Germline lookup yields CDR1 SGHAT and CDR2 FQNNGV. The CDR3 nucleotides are TGTGCCAGCAGCTTAGAACGAGGAGATACGCAGTATTTT. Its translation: CASSLERGDTQYF.

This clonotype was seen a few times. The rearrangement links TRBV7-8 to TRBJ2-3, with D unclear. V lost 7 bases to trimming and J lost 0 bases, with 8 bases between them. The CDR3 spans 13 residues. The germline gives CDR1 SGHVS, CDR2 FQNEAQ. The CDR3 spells CASTHSSTDTQYF. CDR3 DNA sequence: TGTGCCAGCACCCACTCAAGCACAGATACGCAGTATTTT.